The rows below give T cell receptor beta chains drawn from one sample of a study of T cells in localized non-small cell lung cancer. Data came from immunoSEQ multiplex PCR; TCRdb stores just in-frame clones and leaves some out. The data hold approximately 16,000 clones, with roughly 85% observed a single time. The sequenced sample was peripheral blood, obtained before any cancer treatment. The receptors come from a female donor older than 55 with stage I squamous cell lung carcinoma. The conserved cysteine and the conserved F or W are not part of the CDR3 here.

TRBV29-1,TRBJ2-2,SVSPPSGELF
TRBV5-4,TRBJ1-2,ASSDRDSDSPLGYT
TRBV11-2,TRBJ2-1,ASSLGVGSYNEQF
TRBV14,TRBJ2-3,ASNDGGATDTQY
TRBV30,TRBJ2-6,AWSTPGQGGAGANVLT
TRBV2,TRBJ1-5,ASSKDRGQPQH
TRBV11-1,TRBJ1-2,ASSLNPRRRDSANYGYT
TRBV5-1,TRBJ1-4,ASSLGGQPDEKLF
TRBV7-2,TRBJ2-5,ASSLLSHVRETQY
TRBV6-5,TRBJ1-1,ASRNKDTEAF
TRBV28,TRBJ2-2,GRLWPRRKTGANTGELF
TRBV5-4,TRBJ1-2,ASRYEGATNYGYT
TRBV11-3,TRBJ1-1,ASSFQGDTEAF
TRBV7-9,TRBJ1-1,ASSPGGVMNTEAF
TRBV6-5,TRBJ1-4,ASRSTPGGQEKLF
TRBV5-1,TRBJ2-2,ASSLAPGGELF
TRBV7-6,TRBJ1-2,ASSLGSPGYGYT
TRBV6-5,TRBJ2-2,ASRGGAGETGELF
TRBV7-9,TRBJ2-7,ASSLGVRPYEQY
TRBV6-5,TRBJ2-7,ASSPPGQPRNEQY
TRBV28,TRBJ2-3,ASSDFGRGGTDTQY